This T cell receptor beta chain was documented in a study of shared clonotypes between healthy human individuals. TCRdb's table, derived via immunoSEQ multiplex PCR, lists solely in-frame clones and lacks some. The sample shows some 490,000 clones, roughly 80% of them seen only once. CDR3 length: 16 amino acids. Germline assignment: CDR1 SGHRS and CDR2 YFSETQ. V shed 2 bases and J shed 2 bases, with 14 bases lying between them. Specimen: PBMCs. The chain uses TRBV5-1 and TRBJ2-1, with D maybe TRBD2 (6 bases). This receptor was obtained from a woman aged 40 to 55 in good health. Some clones in this sample may be carry-over from other donors' samples. The CDR3 DNA is TGCGCCAGCAGCTTACAGCGTCTAGCGCCCTACAATGAGCAGTTCTTC. Protein product: CASSLQRLAPYNEQFF.